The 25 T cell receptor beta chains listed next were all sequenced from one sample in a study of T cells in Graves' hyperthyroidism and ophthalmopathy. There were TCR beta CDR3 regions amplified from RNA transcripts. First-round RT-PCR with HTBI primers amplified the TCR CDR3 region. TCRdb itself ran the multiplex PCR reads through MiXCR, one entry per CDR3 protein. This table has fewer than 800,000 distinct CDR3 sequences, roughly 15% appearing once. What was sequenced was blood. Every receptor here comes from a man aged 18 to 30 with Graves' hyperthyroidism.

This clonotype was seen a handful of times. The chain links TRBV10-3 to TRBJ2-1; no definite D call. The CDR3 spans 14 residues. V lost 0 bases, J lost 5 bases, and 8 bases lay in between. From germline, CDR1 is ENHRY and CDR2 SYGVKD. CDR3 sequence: CAISESSRNNEQFF. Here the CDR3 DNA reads TGTGCCATCAGTGAGTCGTCGCGGAACAATGAGCAGTTCTTC.

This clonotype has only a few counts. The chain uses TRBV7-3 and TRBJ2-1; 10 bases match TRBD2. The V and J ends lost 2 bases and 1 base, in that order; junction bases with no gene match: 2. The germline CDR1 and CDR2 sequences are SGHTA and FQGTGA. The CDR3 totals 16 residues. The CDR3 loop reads CASSLAAGGSYNEQFF. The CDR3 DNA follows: TGTGCCAGCAGCTTAGCAGCGGGAGGGTCCTACAATGAGCAGTTCTTC.

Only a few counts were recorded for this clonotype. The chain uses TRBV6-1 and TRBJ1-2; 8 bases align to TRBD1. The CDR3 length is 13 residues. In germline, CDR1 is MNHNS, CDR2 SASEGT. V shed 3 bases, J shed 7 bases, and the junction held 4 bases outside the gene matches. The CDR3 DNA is TGTGCCAGCAGTGAGCAGGGGGCTATTGGCTACACCTTC. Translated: CASSEQGAIGYTF.

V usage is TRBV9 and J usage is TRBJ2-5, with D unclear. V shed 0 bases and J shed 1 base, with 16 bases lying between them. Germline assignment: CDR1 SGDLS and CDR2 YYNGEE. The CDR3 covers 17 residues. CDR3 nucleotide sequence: TGTGCCAGCAGCGTAGCTTTCGGAACAGCCATCCAAGAGACCCAGTACTTC. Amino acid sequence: CASSVAFGTAIQETQYF.

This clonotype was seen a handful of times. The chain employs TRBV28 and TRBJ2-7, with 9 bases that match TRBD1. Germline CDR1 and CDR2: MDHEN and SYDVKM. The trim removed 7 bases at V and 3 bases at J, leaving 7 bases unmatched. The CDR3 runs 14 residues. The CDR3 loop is CASKGTGTIYEQYF. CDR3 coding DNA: TGTGCCAGCAAAGGGACAGGGACAATCTACGAGCAGTACTTC.

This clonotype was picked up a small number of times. The CDR3 nucleotides read TGTGCCAGCAGTTTTCTGGACTCTGGAAACACCATATATTTT. This codes for CASSFLDSGNTIYF. The chain uses TRBV28 and TRBJ1-3, with D unresolved. The ends were cut back, 3 bases at V and 0 bases at J, with 6 bases in the middle. CDR3 length: 14 residues. Looked up from germline, CDR1 is MDHEN and CDR2 is SYDVKM.

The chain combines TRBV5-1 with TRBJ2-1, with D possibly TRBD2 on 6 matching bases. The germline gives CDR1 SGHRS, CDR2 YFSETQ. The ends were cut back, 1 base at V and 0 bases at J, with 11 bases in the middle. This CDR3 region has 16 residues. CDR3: CASSLRGLNSYNEQFF. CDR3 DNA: TGCGCCAGCAGCTTGAGGGGACTTAACTCCTACAATGAGCAGTTCTTC. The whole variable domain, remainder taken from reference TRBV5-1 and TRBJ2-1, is KAGVTQTPRYLIKTRGQQVTLSCSPISGHRSVSWYQQTPGQGLQFLFEYFSETQRNKGNFPGRFSGRQFSNSRSEMNVSTLELGDSALYLCASSLRGLNSYNEQFFGPGTRLTVL.

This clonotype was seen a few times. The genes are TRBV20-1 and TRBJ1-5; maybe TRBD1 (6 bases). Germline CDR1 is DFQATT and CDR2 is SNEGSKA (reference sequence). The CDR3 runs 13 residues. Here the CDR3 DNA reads TGCGGATGTGGGACATTCTCAGTTCAGCCCCAGCATTTT. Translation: CGCGTFSVQPQHF.

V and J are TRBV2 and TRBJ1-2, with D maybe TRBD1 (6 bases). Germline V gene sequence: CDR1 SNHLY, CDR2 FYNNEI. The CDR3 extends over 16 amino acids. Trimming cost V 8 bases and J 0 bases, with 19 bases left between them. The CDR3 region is CASGRIGGRPNYGYTF. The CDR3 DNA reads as TGTGCCAGCGGCCGGATTGGGGGGCGACCTAACTATGGCTACACCTTC.

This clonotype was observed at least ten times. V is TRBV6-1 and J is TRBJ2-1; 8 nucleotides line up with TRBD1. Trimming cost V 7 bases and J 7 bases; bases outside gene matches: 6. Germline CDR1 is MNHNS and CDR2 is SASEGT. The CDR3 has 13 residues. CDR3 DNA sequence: TGTGCCAGCATTCGAACAGGGGGAAATGAGCAGTTCTTC. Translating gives CASIRTGGNEQFF.

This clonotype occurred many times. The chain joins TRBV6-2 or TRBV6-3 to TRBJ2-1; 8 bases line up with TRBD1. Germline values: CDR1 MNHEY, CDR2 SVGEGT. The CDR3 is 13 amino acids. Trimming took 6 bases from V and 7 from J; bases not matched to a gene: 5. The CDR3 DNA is TGTGCCAGCAGCCGGACAGGGTCAAATGAGCAGTTCTTC. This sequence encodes CASSRTGSNEQFF.

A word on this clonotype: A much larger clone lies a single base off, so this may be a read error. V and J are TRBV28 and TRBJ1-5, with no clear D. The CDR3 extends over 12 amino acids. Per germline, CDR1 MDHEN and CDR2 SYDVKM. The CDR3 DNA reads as TGTGCCAGCAGTCCGCCTCTCCCGCCCCATCATTTT. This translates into CASSPPLPPHHF.

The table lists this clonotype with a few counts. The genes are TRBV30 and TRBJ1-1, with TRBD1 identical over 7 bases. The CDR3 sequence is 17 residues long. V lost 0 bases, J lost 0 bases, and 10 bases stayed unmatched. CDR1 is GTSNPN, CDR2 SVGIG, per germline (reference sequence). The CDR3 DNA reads TGTGCCTGGAGTGTAAACAGGGGCCCACTCATGAACACTGAAGCTTTCTTT. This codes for CAWSVNRGPLMNTEAFF.

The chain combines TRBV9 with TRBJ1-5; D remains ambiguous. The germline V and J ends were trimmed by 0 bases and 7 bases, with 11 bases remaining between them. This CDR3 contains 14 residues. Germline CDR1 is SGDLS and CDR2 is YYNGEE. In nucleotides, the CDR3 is TGTGCCAGCAGCGTAGGGAGCGATGGGCAGCCCCAGCATTTT. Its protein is CASSVGSDGQPQHF.

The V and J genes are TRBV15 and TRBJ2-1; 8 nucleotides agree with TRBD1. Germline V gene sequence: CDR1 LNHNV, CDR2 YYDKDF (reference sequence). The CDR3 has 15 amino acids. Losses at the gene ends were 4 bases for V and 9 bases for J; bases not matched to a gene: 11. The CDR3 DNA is TGTGCCACCAGCATCATCGGACAGGGCCGGAGTGAGCAGTTCTTC. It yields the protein CATSIIGQGRSEQFF.

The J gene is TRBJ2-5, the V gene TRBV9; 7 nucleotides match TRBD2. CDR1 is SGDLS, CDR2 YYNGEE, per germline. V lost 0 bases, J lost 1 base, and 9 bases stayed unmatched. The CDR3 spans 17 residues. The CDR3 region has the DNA TGTGCCAGCAGCGTAGGGTTCGGAGCGGGAACCCAAGAGACCCAGTACTTC. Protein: CASSVGFGAGTQETQYF.

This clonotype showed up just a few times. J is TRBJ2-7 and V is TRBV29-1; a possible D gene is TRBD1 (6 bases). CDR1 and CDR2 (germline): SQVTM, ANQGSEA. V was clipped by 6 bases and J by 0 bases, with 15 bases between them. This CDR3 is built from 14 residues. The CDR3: CSVQGGLISYEQYF. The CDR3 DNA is TGCAGCGTACAGGGCGGACTGATCTCCTACGAGCAGTACTTC.

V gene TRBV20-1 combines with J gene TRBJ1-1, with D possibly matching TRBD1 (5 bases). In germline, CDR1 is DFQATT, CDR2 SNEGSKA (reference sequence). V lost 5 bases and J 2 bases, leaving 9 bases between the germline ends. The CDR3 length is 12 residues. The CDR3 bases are TGCAGTGCTGGGGGGGACAACACTGAAGCTTTCTTT. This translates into CSAGGDNTEAFF.

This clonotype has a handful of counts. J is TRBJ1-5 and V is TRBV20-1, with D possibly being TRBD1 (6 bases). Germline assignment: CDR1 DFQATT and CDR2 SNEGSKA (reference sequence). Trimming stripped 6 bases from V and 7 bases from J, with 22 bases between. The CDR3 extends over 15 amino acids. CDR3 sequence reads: CSAPEVGARLQPQHF. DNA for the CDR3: TGCAGTGCACCGGAGGTGGGGGCGCGGCTCCAGCCCCAGCATTTT.

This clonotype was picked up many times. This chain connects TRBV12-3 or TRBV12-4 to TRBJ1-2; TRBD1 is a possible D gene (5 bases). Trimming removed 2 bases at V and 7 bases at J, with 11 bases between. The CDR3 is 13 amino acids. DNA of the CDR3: TGTGCCAGCAGTTTAAAAGGGGCGACTGGCTACACCTTC. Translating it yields CASSLKGATGYTF.

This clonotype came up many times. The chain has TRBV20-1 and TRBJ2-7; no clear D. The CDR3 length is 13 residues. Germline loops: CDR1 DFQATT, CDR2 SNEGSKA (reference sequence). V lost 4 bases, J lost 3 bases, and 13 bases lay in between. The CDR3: CSAKSPGGYEQYF. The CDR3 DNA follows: TGCAGTGCTAAAAGTCCTGGCGGCTACGAGCAGTACTTC.

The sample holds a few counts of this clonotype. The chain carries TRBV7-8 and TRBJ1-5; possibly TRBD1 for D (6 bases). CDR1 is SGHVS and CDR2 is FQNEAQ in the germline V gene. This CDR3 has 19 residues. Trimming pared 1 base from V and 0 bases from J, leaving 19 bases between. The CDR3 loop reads CASSLGILQTGDSNQPQHF. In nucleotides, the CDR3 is TGTGCCAGCAGCTTAGGAATCTTGCAGACAGGAGATAGCAATCAGCCCCAGCATTTT.

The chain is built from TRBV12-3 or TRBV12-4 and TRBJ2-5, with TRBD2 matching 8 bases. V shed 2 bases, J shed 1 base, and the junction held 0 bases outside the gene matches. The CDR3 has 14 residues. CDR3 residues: CASSLREGQETQYF. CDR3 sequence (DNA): TGTGCCAGCAGTTTACGGGAGGGCCAAGAGACCCAGTACTTC.

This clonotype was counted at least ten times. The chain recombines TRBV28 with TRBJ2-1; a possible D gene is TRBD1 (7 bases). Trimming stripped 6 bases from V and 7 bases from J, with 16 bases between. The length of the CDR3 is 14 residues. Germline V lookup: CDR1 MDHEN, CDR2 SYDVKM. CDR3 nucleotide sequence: TGTGCCAGCAGGGAATCGACAGGGAGGAATGAGCAGTTCTTC. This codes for CASRESTGRNEQFF.

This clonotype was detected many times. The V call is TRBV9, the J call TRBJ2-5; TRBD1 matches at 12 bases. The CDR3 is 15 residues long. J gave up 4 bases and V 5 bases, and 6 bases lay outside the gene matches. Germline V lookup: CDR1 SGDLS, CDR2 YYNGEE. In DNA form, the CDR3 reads TGTGCCAGCAGTCCCGGGACAGGGGGCGGAGAGACCCAGTACTTC. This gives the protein CASSPGTGGGETQYF. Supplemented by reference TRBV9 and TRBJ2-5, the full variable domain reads DSGVTQTPKHLITATGQRVTLRCSPRSGDLSVYWYQQSLDQGLQFLIQYYNGEERAKGNILERFSAQQFPDLHSELNLSSLELGDSALYFCASSPGTGGGETQYFGPGTRLLVL.